This T cell receptor beta chain was obtained from a study of T-cell memory formation after mild COVID-19. The V segment lost 1 base and the J segment 1 base; nucleotides outside the gene matches: 6. The CDR3 loop spans 17 amino acids. Germline CDR1 SGHVS, CDR2 FQNEAQ. Constant-segment primers and 5'RACE yielded cDNA libraries for TCR alpha and TCR beta, each carrying sample barcodes and UMIs. Via MiXCR, TCRdb re-called the 5' RACE reads, giving one row per CDR3 protein. The sample holds about 410,000 distinct CDR3 sequences, around 22% seen once. At least ten counts were recorded for this clonotype. The TCR originated in an adult woman who had mild COVID-19 (a few samples of this study predate the infection). Cell type and time point are not known. This chain links TRBV7-8 with TRBJ2-7, with 11 positions matching TRBD1. The sequenced sample was PBMCs or a T cell subset sorted from them (not recorded which). The chain's CDR3 is CASSLGTGGLHSYEQYF. In DNA, the CDR3 is TGTGCCAGCAGCTTAGGGACAGGGGGCTTACATTCCTACGAGCAGTACTTC.